One and the same sample provided the 2 T cell receptor beta chains below, sequenced in a study of cytomegalovirus exposure and HLA in healthy donors. PCR used 60 Vbeta primers and 13 Jbeta primers. Generated by immunoSEQ multiplex PCR, the TCRdb table keeps only in-frame clones and is missing some. The sample records 100,000 or so clones, more than 75% being singletons. The sample taken for sequencing was PBMCs. The receptor source for this set is a man aged 18 to 30 in good health and CMV-seronegative.

The chain couples TRBV29-1 to TRBJ1-2; D may be TRBD1 (6 bases). Trimming removed 2 bases at V and 8 bases at J, with 15 bases between. There are 13 residues in the CDR3. Germline CDR1 SQVTM, CDR2 ANQGSEA. The CDR3 DNA follows: TGCAGCGTTGAAAGAGGGGCAGGGGAGGGCTACACCTTC. Translated, it gives CSVERGAGEGYTF.

This chain links TRBV6-5 with TRBJ2-7; TRBD1 aligns across 7 bases. This CDR3 region has 16 residues. Germline CDR1 and CDR2: MNHEY and SVGAGI. V lost 0 bases and J lost 2; bases outside the gene matches: 7. Here the CDR3 reads CASSYSGQTTPYEQYF. CDR3 nucleotide sequence: TGTGCCAGCAGTTACTCGGGACAGACCACTCCCTACGAGCAGTACTTC.